This TCR beta chain was captured in a study of T cells after posttransplantation cyclophosphamide. Libraries were prepared by immunoSEQ multiplex PCR; TCRdb keeps only in-frame clonotypes and omits some of them. The table shows about 18,000 clones, with 60% to 80% occurring only once. Busulfan-fludarabine conditioning, marrow transplant, and cyclophosphamide on days +3 and +4 were administered. Germline CDR1 is SGDLS and CDR2 is YYNGEE. J gave up 3 bases and V 3 bases, and 12 bases lay outside the gene matches. CDR3 length: 17 residues. This clone came up once. This clonotype was obtained from a female patient aged 35 to 55 who received an allogeneic stem cell transplant from a related donor, was CMV-positive, and had no GVHD. Part of the T cells may come from the graft donor. The chain is built from TRBV9 and TRBJ1-2; 9 bases line up with TRBD1. The sequenced sample was CD8+ T cells sorted from PBMCs, obtained 1903 days after a stem cell transplant with posttransplant cyclophosphamide. The CDR3 region has the DNA TGTGCCAGCAGCGCAGGACAGGGGCAGAATTTCCACTATGGCTACACCTTC. Translated: CASSAGQGQNFHYGYTF.